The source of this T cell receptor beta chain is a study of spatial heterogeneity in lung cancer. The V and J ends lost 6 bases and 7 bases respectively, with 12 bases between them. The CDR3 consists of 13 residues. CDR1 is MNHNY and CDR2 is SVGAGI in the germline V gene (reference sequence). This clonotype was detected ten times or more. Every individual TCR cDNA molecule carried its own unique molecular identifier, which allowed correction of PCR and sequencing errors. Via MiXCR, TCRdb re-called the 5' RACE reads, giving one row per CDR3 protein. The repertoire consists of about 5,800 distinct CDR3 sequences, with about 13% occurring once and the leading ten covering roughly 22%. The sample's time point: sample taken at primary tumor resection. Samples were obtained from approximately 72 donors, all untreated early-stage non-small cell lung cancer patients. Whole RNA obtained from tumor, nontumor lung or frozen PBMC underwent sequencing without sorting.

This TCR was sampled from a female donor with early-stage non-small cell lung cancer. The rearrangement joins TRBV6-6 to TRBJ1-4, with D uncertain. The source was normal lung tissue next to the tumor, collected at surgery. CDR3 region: CASSPRQSEKLFF. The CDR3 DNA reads TGTGCCAGCAGCCCCCGGCAGAGTGAAAAACTGTTTTTT.